The 9 T cell receptor beta chains reported below all come from one sample, sequenced in a study of blood T cell repertoires in COVID-19. Measured with immunoSEQ multiplex PCR; TCRdb has only the in-frame clones, and not every one. This sample carries tens of thousands of clones, more than 60% of them seen once, and the ten largest clones take 25% to 35%. Sequencing used peripheral blood. These TCRs come from a woman in her 70s with acute or convalescent COVID-19.

This chain connects TRBV29-1 to TRBJ1-4; 7 bases line up with TRBD1. This CDR3 has 11 amino acids. From germline, CDR1 is SQVTM and CDR2 ANQGSEA. The ends lost 0 bases at V and 16 bases at J; junction bases unmatched: 5. The CDR3 DNA reads TGCAGCGTTGAAGAACAGGGGCCGAGGTTTTTT. Translating gives CSVEEQGPRFF.

CDR3 in amino acids: CASSSQDLNEKLFF. The CDR3 DNA reads TGTGCCAGCTCCTCCCAGGATCTGAATGAAAAACTGTTTTTT. The V gene is TRBV18, the J gene TRBJ1-4; D ambiguous. V was clipped by 6 bases and J by 5 bases, with 13 bases between them. CDR1 and CDR2 (germline): KGHSH, LQKENI. The CDR3 is 14 residues long.

The gene calls are TRBV5-4 and TRBJ2-7; 8 nucleotides match TRBD2. After removal of 2 bases from V and 3 bases from J, the junction contained 7 bases not matched to a gene. The CDR3 is made up of 15 amino acids. The germline V gene has CDR1 SGHNT and CDR2 YYREEE (reference sequence). CDR3 in amino acids: CASSFDGGGFYEQYF. Here the CDR3 DNA reads TGTGCCAGCAGCTTCGACGGGGGGGGATTCTACGAGCAGTACTTC.

Worth noting for this clone: The sample contains more than one DNA sequence encoding this CDR3. The chain uses TRBV29-1 and TRBJ2-7; TRBD2 agrees at 10 bases. Trimming at V came to 3 bases and at J to 3 bases, leaving 5 bases not matched to a gene. The length of the CDR3 is 14 residues. Germline-derived CDR1 and CDR2 are SQVTM and ANQGSEA. The CDR3 DNA is TGCAGCGTTGAGGCTAGCGGGGGAGGCTACGAGCAGTACTTC. Translating it yields CSVEASGGGYEQYF.

This clone has a handful of counts. The chain recombines TRBV20-1 with TRBJ1-2; a possible D gene is TRBD1 (6 bases). This CDR3 region has 12 residues. The ends were cut back, 3 bases at V and 4 bases at J, with 9 bases in the middle. CDR1 and CDR2 (germline): DFQATT, SNEGSKA (reference sequence). The CDR3 nucleotides read TGCAGTGCTAGTGGCAGGGGCTATGGCTACACCTTC. Translating gives CSASGRGYGYTF.

This chain links TRBV29-1 with TRBJ2-1; 7 nucleotides match TRBD1. V dropped 7 bases and J dropped 1; count of bases not matched to a gene: 7. Germline V gene lookup returns CDR1 SQVTM and CDR2 ANQGSEA. The CDR3 loop spans 14 amino acids. CDR3 residues: CSGKGTASYNEQFF. CDR3 bases: TGCAGCGGTAAAGGGACAGCTTCCTACAATGAGCAGTTCTTC.

The V and J genes are TRBV28 and TRBJ2-3; 7 nucleotides align to TRBD2. From germline, CDR1 is MDHEN and CDR2 SYDVKM. J lost 4 bases, V lost 3 bases, and 4 bases had no gene match. This CDR3 region has 14 residues. The CDR3 region is CASSFRLASDTQYF. The CDR3 DNA sequence: TGTGCCAGCAGTTTCCGACTAGCCTCAGATACGCAGTATTTT.

In its sample, this clone was seen once. This chain links TRBV18 with TRBJ2-6, with D unresolved. V lost 1 base and J lost 0, with 4 bases in between. CDR1 is KGHSH and CDR2 is LQKENI in the germline V gene. The CDR3 totals 15 residues. The chain's CDR3 is CASSPRSSGANVLTF. The CDR3 nucleotides are TGTGCCAGCTCACCACGGAGCTCTGGGGCCAACGTCCTGACTTTC.

V gene TRBV19 combines with J gene TRBJ2-2; tentative D call: TRBD1 (8 bases). The germline V and J ends were trimmed by 8 bases and 5 bases, with 15 bases remaining between them. The CDR3 is 14 residues long. The germline gives CDR1 LNHDA, CDR2 SQIVND (reference sequence). The CDR3 DNA sequence: TGTGCCAGTGCACAGGGGGGAGGGACCGGGGAGCTGTTTTTT. It specifies CASAQGGGTGELFF.